This TCR beta chain emerged from a study of T cell responses to AZD1222 COVID-19 vaccine. Study-wide background: The study pooled second doses at about 4 or about 12 weeks.

Method: immunoSEQ multiplex PCR; TCRdb's copy keeps in-frame clones and lacks some. The data contain 150,000 to 200,000 clones, more than 75% of them singletons. Trimming pared 5 bases from V and 5 bases from J, leaving 10 bases between. The CDR3 is made up of 12 amino acids. Germline V gene data show CDR1 as SEHNR and CDR2 as FQNEAQ (reference sequence). The receptor was derived from an adult in good health. The specimen comprised peripheral blood, sampled on day 0 of AZD1222 vaccination. The J gene is TRBJ2-7, the V gene TRBV7-9; D is possibly TRBD1 or TRBD2 (5 bases each). The CDR3 DNA follows: TGTGCCAGCAGCCTTCGGGACGACGAGCAGTACTTC. Translating gives CASSLRDDEQYF.